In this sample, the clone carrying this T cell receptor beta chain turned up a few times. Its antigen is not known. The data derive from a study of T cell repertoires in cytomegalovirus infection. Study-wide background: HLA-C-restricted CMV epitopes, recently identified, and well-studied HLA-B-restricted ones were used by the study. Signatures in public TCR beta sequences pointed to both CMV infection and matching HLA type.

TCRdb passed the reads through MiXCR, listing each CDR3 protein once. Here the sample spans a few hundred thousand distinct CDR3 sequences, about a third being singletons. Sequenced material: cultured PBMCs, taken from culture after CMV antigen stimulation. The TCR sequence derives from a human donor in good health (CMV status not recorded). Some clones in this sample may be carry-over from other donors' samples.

CDR3 sequence reads: CASSPQGLTGELFF. Here the CDR3 DNA reads TGTGCCAGCAGCCCCCAGGGGCTGACCGGGGAGCTGTTTTTT. The chain couples TRBV4-2 to TRBJ2-2; D is possibly TRBD1 (6 bases). CDR3 size: 14 residues. Germline V gene sequence: CDR1 LGHNA, CDR2 YNFKEQ. V lost 4 bases to trimming and J lost 5 bases, with 11 bases between them.